Each of the 24 T cell receptor beta chains below was sequenced from the same sample in a study of cytomegalovirus exposure and HLA in healthy donors. PCR amplification relied on 60 Vbeta primers (plus 13 Jbeta primers). Clones were read by immunoSEQ multiplex PCR, and TCRdb kept only the in-frame ones, dropping some. The sample holds around 150,000 clones, more than 70% seen once. Sequences were obtained from PBMCs. The source of these receptors is a man aged 45-65 years in good health and CMV-seropositive.

This clone was detected only a few times. J is TRBJ1-2 and V is TRBV29-1; TRBD1 matches at 9 bases. Unmatched junction bases numbered 4, after V lost 3 bases and J lost 5 bases. Germline lookup yields CDR1 SQVTM and CDR2 ANQGSEA. The CDR3 loop spans 13 amino acids. CDR3 bases: TGCAGCGTTGAGTCGACAGGGGGGTATGGCTACACCTTC. It encodes CSVESTGGYGYTF.

This sequence joins TRBV19 and TRBJ1-5; 8 bases fit TRBD1. This CDR3 has 16 residues. Germline trimming cut 4 bases from V and 0 bases from J; bases unmatched to any gene: 5. Germline CDR1 and CDR2: LNHDA and SQIVND (reference sequence). Here the CDR3 DNA reads TGTGCCAGTAGTAGCTGGACAGGGAGTAGCAATCAGCCCCAGCATTTT. This codes for CASSSWTGSSNQPQHF.

A few counts support this clone. This chain links TRBV6-1 with TRBJ1-5; D is ambiguous. The length of the CDR3 is 9 residues. The V gene's germline CDR1 is MNHNS and CDR2 SASEGT. Trimming stripped 11 bases from V and 7 bases from J, with 6 bases between. CDR3 region: CAPGQPQHF. For the CDR3, the DNA is TGTGCCCCAGGACAGCCCCAGCATTTT.

The chain joins TRBV7-9 to TRBJ2-3, with TRBD2 as a possible D gene (6 bases). This CDR3 has 17 amino acids. The germline V and J ends were trimmed by 1 base and 4 bases, with 18 bases remaining between them. The germline V gene has CDR1 SEHNR and CDR2 FQNEAQ (reference sequence). CDR3 DNA sequence: TGTGCCAGCAGCTTAGAGCGGGTCCCCCTAGCCCCAGATACGCAGTATTTT. Amino acids: CASSLERVPLAPDTQYF.

The chain couples TRBV18 to TRBJ1-1; D uncertain. Germline V gene data show CDR1 as KGHSH and CDR2 as LQKENI. V was pared by 2 bases and J by 4 bases, with 8 bases between. The CDR3 runs to 13 residues. The CDR3 spells CASSPFPPTEAFF. CDR3 in DNA: TGTGCCAGCTCACCATTTCCTCCCACTGAAGCTTTCTTT. Using reference TRBV18 and TRBJ1-1 for the parts outside the CDR3, the full variable domain is NAGVMQNPRHLVRRRGQEARLRCSPMKGHSHVYWYRQLPEEGLKFMVYLQKENIIDESGMPKERFSAEFPKEGPSILRIQQVVRGDSAAYFCASSPFPPTEAFFGQGTRLTVV.

V is TRBV4-1 and J is TRBJ1-1; D is unclear. V was shortened by 0 bases and J by 4 bases, with 12 bases between the two germline ends. CDR1 and CDR2 (germline): MGHRA, YSYEKL. The CDR3 sequence is 15 residues long. The CDR3 region has the DNA TGCGCCAGCAGCCAAGAAGGGAGTGCGGGCACTGAAGCTTTCTTT. This encodes CASSQEGSAGTEAFF.

With respect to this clone: The junction departs from germline at one end; a sequencing error may be responsible. The rearrangement uses TRBV7-2 and TRBJ1-1; D is unclear. The CDR3 sequence is 14 residues long. The V gene's germline CDR1 is SGHTA and CDR2 FQGNSA. DNA for the CDR3: TGTGCCAGCAGCCTAGCCCGCGGTGCGTTTGAAGCTTTCTTT. Residues: CASSLARGAFEAFF.

This clone was picked up one time. The gene calls are TRBV5-1 and TRBJ2-2; D may be TRBD2 (5 bases). This CDR3 comprises 16 residues. Germline V gives CDR1 SGHRS, CDR2 YFSETQ. V shed 4 bases and J shed 1 base, with 14 bases lying between them. This chain's CDR3 is CASSEGPRLNTGELFF. CDR3 nucleotide sequence: TGCGCCAGCAGCGAGGGCCCGCGGCTGAACACCGGGGAGCTGTTTTTT.

The V call is TRBV5-1, the J call TRBJ1-2; D may be TRBD1 (6 bases). The CDR3 covers 14 residues. Trimming stripped 0 bases from V and 6 bases from J, with 12 bases between. Germline V lookup: CDR1 SGHRS, CDR2 YFSETQ. CDR3 bases: TGCGCCAGCAGCTTGGCCAACAGGGAAGATGGCTACACCTTC. Translated: CASSLANREDGYTF.

This sequence joins TRBV6-4 and TRBJ1-1, with 8 bases fitting TRBD1. J was trimmed by 0 bases and V by 2 bases; bases with no gene match: 14. Germline CDR1 and CDR2: MRHNA and SNTAGT. The CDR3 is made up of 19 amino acids. DNA for the CDR3: TGTGCCAGCAGTGACACCCTAGCCAGGGGGCAGTTCATGAACACTGAAGCTTTCTTT. This gives the protein CASSDTLARGQFMNTEAFF.

J is TRBJ2-1 and V is TRBV19; TRBD2 agrees at 7 bases. CDR1 is LNHDA, CDR2 SQIVND, per germline (reference sequence). The CDR3 runs to 14 residues. V gave up 6 bases and J gave up 4 bases; unmatched junction bases: 6. CDR3 in DNA: TGTGCCAGTAGCCGGGGGGAGCTTTACAATGAGCAGTTCTTC. This codes for CASSRGELYNEQFF.

The chain joins TRBV9 to TRBJ1-1; no reliable D call. The CDR3 is 13 amino acids. Germline V CDR1 and CDR2: SGDLS, YYNGEE. Trimming stripped 1 base from V and 4 bases from J, with 8 bases between. The CDR3 sequence is CASSVSPSTEAFF. CDR3 in DNA: TGTGCCAGCAGCGTAAGTCCGAGCACTGAAGCTTTCTTT.

The V and J genes are TRBV2 and TRBJ1-5, with D maybe TRBD1 (6 bases). Between the trimmed V and J ends, which lost 5 bases and 6 bases, there was a span of 11 bases. This CDR3 is 13 amino acids long. CDR1 and CDR2 from the germline V gene are SNHLY and FYNNEI. CDR3 protein: CASSQGYRQPQHF. The CDR3 DNA reads TGTGCCAGCAGTCAGGGGTATCGTCAGCCCCAGCATTTT. Filled out from reference TRBV2 and TRBJ1-5, the complete variable domain reads EPEVTQTPSHQVTQMGQEVILRCVPISNHLYFYWYRQILGQKVEFLVSFYNNEISEKSEIFDDQFSVERPDGSNFTLKIRSTKLEDSAMYFCASSQGYRQPQHFGDGTRLSIL.

The chain carries TRBV6-1 and TRBJ2-7; no reliable D call. CDR1 is MNHNS, CDR2 SASEGT, per germline. CDR3 length: 14 amino acids. The V end was cut by 7 bases, the J end by 2 bases, with 15 bases between. The CDR3: CASTVAASAYEQYF. In DNA, the CDR3 is TGTGCCAGCACGGTGGCGGCCAGTGCCTACGAGCAGTACTTC.

This clone came up a few times. This rearrangement joins TRBV21-1 to TRBJ1-5; the D call TRBD1 from the table was never checked on the DNA. TRBV21-1 is assigned pseudogene status. This CDR3 contains 17 residues. CDR3 amino acids: CASSKAKTGLGNQPQHF. CDR3 sequence (DNA): TGTGCCAGCAGCAAAGCCAAGACAGGGTTAGGCAATCAGCCCCAGCATTTT.

The chain links TRBV10-1 to TRBJ2-2; 8 nucleotides align to TRBD1. The CDR3 loop spans 18 amino acids. Looked up from germline, CDR1 is WNHNN and CDR2 is SYGVQD (reference sequence). V trimming: 5 bases; J trimming: 3 bases; junction bases outside the gene matches: 14. Here the CDR3 DNA reads TGCGCCAGCAGTTCAGGGGGCGTTTTTGGGGGCCACACCGGGGAGCTGTTTTTT. Its translation: CASSSGGVFGGHTGELFF.

This clone was observed a handful of times. The J gene is TRBJ2-5, the V gene TRBV7-2; 12 bases align to TRBD2. The CDR3 has 17 amino acids. V was clipped by 4 bases and J by 1 base; unmatched bases: 7. Germline V CDR1 and CDR2: SGHTA, FQGNSA. The CDR3 spells CASSSWGTSGFQETQYF. DNA of the CDR3: TGTGCCAGCAGCTCATGGGGGACTAGCGGGTTCCAAGAGACCCAGTACTTC.

The rearrangement joins TRBV5-4 to TRBJ2-4; no clear D. Germline values: CDR1 SGHNT, CDR2 YYREEE (reference sequence). Deletions cut 3 bases from V and 0 bases from J, with 7 bases between. The CDR3 length is 14 residues. This CDR3 reads CASSSSGAKNIQYF. The CDR3 bases are TGTGCCAGCAGCTCATCGGGAGCCAAAAACATTCAGTACTTC.

The rearrangement joins TRBV19 to TRBJ1-1, with 7 bases aligning to TRBD1. CDR1 and CDR2 (germline): LNHDA, SQIVND (reference sequence). V trimming: 6 bases; J trimming: 0 bases; junction bases outside the gene matches: 7. This CDR3 spans 15 amino acids. This chain's CDR3 is CASSGTATMNTEAFF. The CDR3 DNA reads as TGTGCCAGTAGCGGGACAGCTACAATGAACACTGAAGCTTTCTTT.

The chain uses TRBV5-4 and TRBJ2-1, with D perhaps TRBD2 (5 bases). The CDR3 consists of 16 residues. Between the trimmed V and J ends, which lost 0 bases and 2 bases, there was a span of 12 bases. Germline CDR1 SGHNT, CDR2 YYREEE (reference sequence). In nucleotides, the CDR3 is TGTGCCAGCAGCTTGGGTTGGAGGAGAACCTACAATGAGCAGTTCTTC. This translates into CASSLGWRRTYNEQFF. Based on the CDR3 plus reference TRBV5-4 and TRBJ2-1, the full variable domain is ETGVTQSPTHLIKTRGQQVTLRCSSQSGHNTVSWYQQALGQGPQFIFQYYREEENGRGNFPPRFSGLQFPNYSSELNVNALELDDSALYLCASSLGWRRTYNEQFFGPGTRLTVL.

The rearrangement uses TRBV18 and TRBJ1-1; 7 positions agree with TRBD1. Trimming cost V 8 bases and J 2 bases; bases outside gene matches: 11. In germline, CDR1 is KGHSH, CDR2 LQKENI. This CDR3 is built from 15 residues. CDR3 residues: CASTLNNRGNTEAFF. The CDR3 nucleotides read TGTGCCAGCACTTTAAATAACAGGGGAAACACTGAAGCTTTCTTT.

This chain uses TRBV11-2 with TRBJ1-6, with 8 bases aligning to TRBD1. J was trimmed by 7 bases and V by 4 bases; bases with no gene match: 15. The CDR3 runs to 18 residues. Germline V lookup: CDR1 SGHAT, CDR2 FQNNGV. In DNA, the CDR3 is TGTGCCAGCAGCTCGAGCACTAAGGACAGGGTAGGAAATTCACCCCTCCACTTT. Protein product: CASSSSTKDRVGNSPLHF.

The CDR3 loop is CASSLQGDYEQYF. The CDR3 bases are TGCGCCAGCAGCTTACAGGGAGACTACGAGCAGTACTTC. The chain couples TRBV5-1 to TRBJ2-7; D possibly corresponds to TRBD1 (6 bases). In germline, CDR1 is SGHRS, CDR2 YFSETQ. V was pared by 2 bases and J by 3 bases, with 9 bases between. This CDR3 contains 13 residues. Full variable domain (outside the CDR3, taken from reference TRBV5-1 and TRBJ2-7): KAGVTQTPRYLIKTRGQQVTLSCSPISGHRSVSWYQQTPGQGLQFLFEYFSETQRNKGNFPGRFSGRQFSNSRSEMNVSTLELGDSALYLCASSLQGDYEQYFGPGTRLTVT.

This clone was detected only once. An end of the junction does not agree with germline; a read error may underlie this. The genes are TRBV7-9 and TRBJ2-7; 11 bases are a match to TRBD1. This CDR3 contains 15 residues. In germline, CDR1 is SEHNR, CDR2 FQNEAQ (reference sequence). The CDR3 DNA sequence: TGTTCCAGCAGCCTCGGACAGGGGGCGCACTACGAGCAGTACTTC. Residues: CSSSLGQGAHYEQYF.